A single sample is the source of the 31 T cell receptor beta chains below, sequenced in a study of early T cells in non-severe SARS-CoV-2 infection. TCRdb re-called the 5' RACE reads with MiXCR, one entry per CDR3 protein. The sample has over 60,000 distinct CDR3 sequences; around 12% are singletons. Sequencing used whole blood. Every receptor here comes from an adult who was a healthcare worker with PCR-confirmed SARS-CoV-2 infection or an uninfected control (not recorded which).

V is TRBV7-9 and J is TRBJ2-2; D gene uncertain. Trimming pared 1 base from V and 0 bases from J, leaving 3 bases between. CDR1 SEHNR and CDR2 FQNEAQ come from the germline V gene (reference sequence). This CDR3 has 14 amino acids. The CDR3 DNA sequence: TGTGCCAGCAGCTTAGAGACGAACACCGGGGAGCTGTTTTTT. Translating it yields CASSLETNTGELFF.

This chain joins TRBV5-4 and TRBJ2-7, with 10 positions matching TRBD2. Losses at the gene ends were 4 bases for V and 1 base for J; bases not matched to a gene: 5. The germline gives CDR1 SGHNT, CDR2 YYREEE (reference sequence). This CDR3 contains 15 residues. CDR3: CASSRTSGTSYEQYF. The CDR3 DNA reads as TGTGCCAGCAGCCGTACTAGCGGGACTTCCTACGAGCAGTACTTC.

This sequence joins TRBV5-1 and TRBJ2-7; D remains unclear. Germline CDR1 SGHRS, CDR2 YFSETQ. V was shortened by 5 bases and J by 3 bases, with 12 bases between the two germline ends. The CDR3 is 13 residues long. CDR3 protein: CASRTLDSYEQYF. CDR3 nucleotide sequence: TGCGCCAGCAGAACTTTGGATAGCTACGAGCAGTACTTC.

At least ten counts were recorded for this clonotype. The CDR3 DNA sequence: TGCAGCGTTGAGTCGCAGGTGGGCTACGAGCAGTACTTC. It translates to CSVESQVGYEQYF. V gene TRBV29-1 combines with J gene TRBJ2-7; D remains ambiguous. Trimming left V 3 bases short and J 3 bases short, with 12 bases between. Germline loops: CDR1 SQVTM, CDR2 ANQGSEA. This CDR3 spans 13 amino acids.

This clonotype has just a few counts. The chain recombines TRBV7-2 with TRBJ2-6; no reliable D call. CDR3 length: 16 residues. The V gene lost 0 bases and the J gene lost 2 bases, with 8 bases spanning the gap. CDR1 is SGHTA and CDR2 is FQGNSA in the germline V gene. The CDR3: CASSLARVAGANVLTF. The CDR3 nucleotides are TGTGCCAGCAGCTTAGCACGGGTCGCTGGGGCCAACGTCCTGACTTTC.

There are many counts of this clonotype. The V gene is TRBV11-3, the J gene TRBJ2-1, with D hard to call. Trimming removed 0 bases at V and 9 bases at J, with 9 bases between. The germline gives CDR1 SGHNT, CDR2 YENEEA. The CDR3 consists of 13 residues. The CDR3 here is CASSLDRVGEQFF. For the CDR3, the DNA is TGTGCCAGCAGCTTAGACAGAGTGGGTGAGCAGTTCTTC.

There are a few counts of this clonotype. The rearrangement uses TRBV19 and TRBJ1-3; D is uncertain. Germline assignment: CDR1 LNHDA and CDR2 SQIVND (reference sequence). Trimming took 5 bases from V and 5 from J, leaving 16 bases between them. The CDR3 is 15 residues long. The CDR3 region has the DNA TGTGCCAGTAGTTTTACCCGTCAAACACGAAACACCATATATTTT. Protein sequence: CASSFTRQTRNTIYF.

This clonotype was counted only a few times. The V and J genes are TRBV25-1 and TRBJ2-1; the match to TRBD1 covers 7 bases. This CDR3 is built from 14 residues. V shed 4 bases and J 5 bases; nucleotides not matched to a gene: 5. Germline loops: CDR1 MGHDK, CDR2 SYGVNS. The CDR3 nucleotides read TGTGCCAGCAGTGGGCCGGGACAGCACAATGAGCAGTTCTTC. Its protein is CASSGPGQHNEQFF. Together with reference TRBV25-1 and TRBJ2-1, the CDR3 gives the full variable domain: EADIYQTPRYLVIGTGKKITLECSQTMGHDKMYWYQQDPGMELHLIHYSYGVNSTEKGDLSSESTVSRIRTEHFPLTLESARPSHTSQYLCASSGPGQHNEQFFGPGTRLTVL.

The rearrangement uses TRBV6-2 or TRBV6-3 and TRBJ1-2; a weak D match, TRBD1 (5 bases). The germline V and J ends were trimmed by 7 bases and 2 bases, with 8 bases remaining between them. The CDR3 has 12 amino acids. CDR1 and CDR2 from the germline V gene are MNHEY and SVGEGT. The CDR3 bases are TGTGCCAGCACCTGGGGGAACTATGGCTACACCTTC. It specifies CASTWGNYGYTF.

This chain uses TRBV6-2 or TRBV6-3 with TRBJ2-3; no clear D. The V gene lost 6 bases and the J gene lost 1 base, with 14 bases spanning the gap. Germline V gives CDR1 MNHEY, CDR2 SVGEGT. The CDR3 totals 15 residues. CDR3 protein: CASSQGGLGTDTQYF. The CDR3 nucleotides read TGTGCCAGCAGCCAAGGCGGTCTCGGCACAGATACGCAGTATTTT.

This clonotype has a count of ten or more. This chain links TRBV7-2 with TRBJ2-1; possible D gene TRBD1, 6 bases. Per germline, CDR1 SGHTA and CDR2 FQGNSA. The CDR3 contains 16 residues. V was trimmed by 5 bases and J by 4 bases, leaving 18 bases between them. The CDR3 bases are TGTGCCAGCAGCGTGTCATGGACAGACCTTTACAATGAGCAGTTCTTC. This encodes CASSVSWTDLYNEQFF.

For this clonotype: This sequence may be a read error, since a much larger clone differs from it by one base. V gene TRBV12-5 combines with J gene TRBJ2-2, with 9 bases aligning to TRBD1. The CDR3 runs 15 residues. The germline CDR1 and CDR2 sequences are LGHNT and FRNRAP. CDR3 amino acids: CTSGLDRGFTGELFF. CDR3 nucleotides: TGTACTAGTGGTTTGGACAGGGGTTTCACCGGGGAGCTGTTTTTT.

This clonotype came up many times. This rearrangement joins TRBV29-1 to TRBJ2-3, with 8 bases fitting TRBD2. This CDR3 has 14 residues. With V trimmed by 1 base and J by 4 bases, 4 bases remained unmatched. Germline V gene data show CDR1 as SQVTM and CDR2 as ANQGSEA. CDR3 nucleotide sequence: TGCAGCGTTGAAGGCGGGGGGCTCCCAGATACGCAGTATTTT. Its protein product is CSVEGGGLPDTQYF.

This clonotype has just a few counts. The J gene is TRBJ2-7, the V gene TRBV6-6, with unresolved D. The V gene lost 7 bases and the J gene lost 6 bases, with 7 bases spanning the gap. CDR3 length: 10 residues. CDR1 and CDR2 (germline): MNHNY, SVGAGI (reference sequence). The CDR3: CASKSIEQYF. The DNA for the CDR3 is TGTGCCAGCAAATCAATCGAGCAGTACTTC.

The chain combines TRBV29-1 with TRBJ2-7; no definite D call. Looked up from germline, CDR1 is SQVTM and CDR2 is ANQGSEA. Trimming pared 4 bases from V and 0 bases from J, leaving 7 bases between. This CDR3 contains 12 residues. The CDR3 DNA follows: TGCAGCGTTGCCGTAGCCTCCTACGAGCAGTACTTC. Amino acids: CSVAVASYEQYF.

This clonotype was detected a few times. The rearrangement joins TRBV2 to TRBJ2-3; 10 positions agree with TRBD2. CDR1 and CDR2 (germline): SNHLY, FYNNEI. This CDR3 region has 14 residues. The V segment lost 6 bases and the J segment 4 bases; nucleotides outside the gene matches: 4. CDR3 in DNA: TGTGCCAGCAGAGCGGGACTAGCGTCAGATACGCAGTATTTT. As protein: CASRAGLASDTQYF. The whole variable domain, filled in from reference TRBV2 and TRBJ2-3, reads EPEVTQTPSHQVTQMGQEVILRCVPISNHLYFYWYRQILGQKVEFLVSFYNNEISEKSEIFDDQFSVERPDGSNFTLKIRSTKLEDSAMYFCASRAGLASDTQYFGPGTRLTVL.

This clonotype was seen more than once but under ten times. The CDR3 region has the DNA TGTGCCAGCAGTGAATACTACAGGGGTGTGGCTGAAGCTTTCTTT. It specifies CASSEYYRGVAEAFF. V and J are TRBV25-1 and TRBJ1-1; 7 bases match TRBD1. Per germline, CDR1 MGHDK and CDR2 SYGVNS. The CDR3 consists of 15 residues. The junction had 7 bases not matched to a gene; V was cut back by 0 bases and J by 6 bases.

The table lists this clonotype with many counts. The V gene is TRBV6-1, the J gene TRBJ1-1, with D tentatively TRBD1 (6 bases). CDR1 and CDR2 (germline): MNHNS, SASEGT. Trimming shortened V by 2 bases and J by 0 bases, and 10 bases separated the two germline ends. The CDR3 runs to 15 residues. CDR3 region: CASSEQGYLNTEAFF. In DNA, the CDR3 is TGTGCCAGCAGTGAACAGGGGTACTTGAACACTGAAGCTTTCTTT.

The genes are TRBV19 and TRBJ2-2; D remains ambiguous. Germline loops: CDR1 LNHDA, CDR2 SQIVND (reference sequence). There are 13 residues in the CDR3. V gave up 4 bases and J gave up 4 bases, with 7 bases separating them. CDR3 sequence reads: CASSSLSTGELFF. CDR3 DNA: TGTGCCAGTAGTAGTTTGAGCACCGGGGAGCTGTTTTTT.

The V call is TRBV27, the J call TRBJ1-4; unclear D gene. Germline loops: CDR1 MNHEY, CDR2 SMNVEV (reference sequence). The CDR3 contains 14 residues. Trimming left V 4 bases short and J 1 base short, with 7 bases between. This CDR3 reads CASSSWGTNEKLFF. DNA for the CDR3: TGTGCCAGCAGTTCGTGGGGAACTAATGAAAAACTGTTTTTT.

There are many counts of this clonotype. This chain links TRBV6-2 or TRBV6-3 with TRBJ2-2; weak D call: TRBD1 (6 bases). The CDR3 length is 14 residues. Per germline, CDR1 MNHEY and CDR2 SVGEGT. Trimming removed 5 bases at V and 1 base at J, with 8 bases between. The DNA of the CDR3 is TGTGCCAGCAGTACACAGGGGAACACCGGGGAGCTGTTTTTT. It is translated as CASSTQGNTGELFF.

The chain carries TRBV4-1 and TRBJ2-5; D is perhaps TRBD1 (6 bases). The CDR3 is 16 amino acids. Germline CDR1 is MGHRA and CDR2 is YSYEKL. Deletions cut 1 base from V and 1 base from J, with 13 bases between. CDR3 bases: TGCGCCAGCAGCCAAGCGTTTTGGGACACCCAAGAGACCCAGTACTTC. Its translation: CASSQAFWDTQETQYF.

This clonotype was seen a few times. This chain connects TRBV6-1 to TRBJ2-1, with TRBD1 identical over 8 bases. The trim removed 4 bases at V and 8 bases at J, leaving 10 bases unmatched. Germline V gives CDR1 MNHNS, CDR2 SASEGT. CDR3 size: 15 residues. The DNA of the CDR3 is TGTGCCAGCAGTGGTAGGGACAGGTCAACGGATGAGCAGTTCTTC. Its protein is CASSGRDRSTDEQFF.

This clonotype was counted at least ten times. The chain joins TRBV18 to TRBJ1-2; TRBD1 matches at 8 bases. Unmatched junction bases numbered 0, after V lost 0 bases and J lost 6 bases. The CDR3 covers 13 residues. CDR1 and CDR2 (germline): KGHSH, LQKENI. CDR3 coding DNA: TGTGCCAGCTCACCACCGGACAGGGATGGCTACACCTTC. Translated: CASSPPDRDGYTF.

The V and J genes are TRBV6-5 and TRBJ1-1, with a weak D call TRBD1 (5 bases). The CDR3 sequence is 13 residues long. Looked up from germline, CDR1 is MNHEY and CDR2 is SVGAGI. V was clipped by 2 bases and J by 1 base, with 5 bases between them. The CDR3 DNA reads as TGTGCCAGCAGTTACAGGGGGAACACTGAAGCTTTCTTT. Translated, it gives CASSYRGNTEAFF.

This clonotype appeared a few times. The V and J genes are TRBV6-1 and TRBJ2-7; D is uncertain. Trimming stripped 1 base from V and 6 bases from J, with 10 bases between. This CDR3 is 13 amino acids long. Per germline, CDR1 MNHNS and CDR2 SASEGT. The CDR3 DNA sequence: TGTGCCAGCAGTGAAGGACCTCTCCGCGAGCAGTACTTC. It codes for CASSEGPLREQYF.

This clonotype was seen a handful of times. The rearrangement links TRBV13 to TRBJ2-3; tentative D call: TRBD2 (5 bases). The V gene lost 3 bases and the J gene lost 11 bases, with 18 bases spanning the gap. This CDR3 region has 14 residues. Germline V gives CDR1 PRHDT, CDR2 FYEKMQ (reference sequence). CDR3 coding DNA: TGTGCCAGCAGCTTTGGCGGGCCGGCCCTAGGGCAGTATTTT. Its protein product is CASSFGGPALGQYF.

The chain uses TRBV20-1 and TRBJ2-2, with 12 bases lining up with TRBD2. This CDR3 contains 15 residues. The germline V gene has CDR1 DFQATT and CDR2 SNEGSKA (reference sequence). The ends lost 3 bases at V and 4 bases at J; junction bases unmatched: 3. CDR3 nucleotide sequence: TGCAGTGCTAGGCCGACTAGCGGGGGCACCGGGGAGCTGTTTTTT. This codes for CSARPTSGGTGELFF.

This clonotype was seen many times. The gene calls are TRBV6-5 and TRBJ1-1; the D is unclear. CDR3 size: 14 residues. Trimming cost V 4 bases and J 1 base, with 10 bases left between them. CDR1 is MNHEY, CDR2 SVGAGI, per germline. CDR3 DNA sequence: TGTGCCAGCAGTTTTAAAACCGGGAACACTGAAGCTTTCTTT. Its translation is CASSFKTGNTEAFF.

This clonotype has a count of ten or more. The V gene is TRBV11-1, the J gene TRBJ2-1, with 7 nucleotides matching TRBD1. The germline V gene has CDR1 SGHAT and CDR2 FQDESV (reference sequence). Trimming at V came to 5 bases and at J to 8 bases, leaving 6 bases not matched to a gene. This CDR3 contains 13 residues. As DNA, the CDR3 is TGTGCCAGCAGCCTATACAGGGGCGATGAGCAGTTCTTC. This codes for CASSLYRGDEQFF.

The CDR3 sequence: CASSFVRGPGTGELFF. The CDR3 coding sequence is TGTGCCAGCAGCTTCGTCAGGGGGCCGGGAACCGGGGAGCTGTTTTTT. The genes are TRBV11-2 and TRBJ2-2; 8 bases align to TRBD1. Trimming took 3 bases from V and 5 from J; bases not matched to a gene: 8. CDR3 length: 16 residues. Germline V gene data show CDR1 as SGHAT and CDR2 as FQNNGV.